The text below deals with one T cell receptor (beta chain). Its antigen is undetermined. The source of the sample is a study of blood T cells in healthy people across ages. The germline V gene has CDR1 MDHEN and CDR2 SYDVKM. The CDR3 is made up of 14 amino acids. V was clipped by 3 bases and J by 1 base, with 9 bases between them. Primers used in a second PCR of about 7 to 12 cycles were a sample-barcoded 5' primer and a J-beta primer mix. Each CDR3 protein is one row after TCRdb ran MiXCR on the 5' RACE reads. Among about 1.7 million distinct CDR3 sequences listed, 28% were seen once. Regarding the study as a whole: Any conclusive comparison of naive versus antigen-experienced cells was prevented by using unsorted PBMCs. More naive CD4+ cells and higher diversity were found in long-lived than in aged donors.

Isolation recovered at least 6.5 million PBMCs from every sample. The sample consisted of blood. The V gene is TRBV28, the J gene TRBJ1-2; D unresolved. The clonotype was recovered from a woman in her twenties or thirties in good health. This chain's CDR3 is CASSFLLINYGYTF. In nucleotides, the CDR3 is TGTGCCAGCAGTTTTCTGTTGATTAACTATGGCTACACCTTC.